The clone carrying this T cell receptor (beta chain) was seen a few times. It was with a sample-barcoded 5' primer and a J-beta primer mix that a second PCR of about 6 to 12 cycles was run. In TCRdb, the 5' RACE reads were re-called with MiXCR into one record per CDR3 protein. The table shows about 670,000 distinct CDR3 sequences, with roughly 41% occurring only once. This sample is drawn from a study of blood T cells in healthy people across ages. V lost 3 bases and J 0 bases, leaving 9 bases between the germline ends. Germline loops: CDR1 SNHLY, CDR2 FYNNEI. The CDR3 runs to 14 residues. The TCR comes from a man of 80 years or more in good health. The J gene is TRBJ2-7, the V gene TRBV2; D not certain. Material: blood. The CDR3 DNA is TGTGCCAGCAGTGATGGACGGATCTCCTACGAGCAGTACTTC. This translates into CASSDGRISYEQYF. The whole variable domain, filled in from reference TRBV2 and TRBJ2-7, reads EPEVTQTPSHQVTQMGQEVILRCVPISNHLYFYWYRQILGQKVEFLVSFYNNEISEKSEIFDDQFSVERPDGSNFTLKIRSTKLEDSAMYFCASSDGRISYEQYFGPGTRLTVT.